This TCR beta chain originates from a study of cytomegalovirus exposure and HLA in healthy donors (dated by TCRdb to the late 2010s). About the study as a whole: The 650 to 800 repertoires of the first cohort and the roughly 120 validation repertoires were produced on the same platform, according to a later analysis. Besides the first cohort of hundreds of subjects, a separate validation cohort made up of 120 different subjects was used. The aim of the study was to test whether cataloging public T cell receptors could identify signatures of past pathogen exposure. To predict cytomegalovirus infection status, the study combined high-throughput TCR immunosequencing, statistical association of individual TCRs with disease status, and machine learning.

On the study overall, not on this receptor specifically: While some public TCRs were present in many individuals, most TCR sequences turned up only very rarely across donors. In vitro tests confirmed that a few of the cytomegalovirus-associated TCR beta chains recognize cytomegalovirus antigens. The study gave a list of under 200 TCR beta chains associated with cytomegalovirus. Cytomegalovirus status was reported to be diagnosed by the classifier with high specificity and sensitivity in both the original and validation cohorts. A later analysis had no HLA typing for the validation cohort, so co-occurrence there was scored across all 130 or so repertoires. According to the authors, the approach could potentially be generalized to other disease states and immunological phenotypes. A later analysis found that TCRs clustered in the first cohort also tended to co-occur in the 120 validation repertoires, with 94% of cluster scores above 0.

Donors formed part of the validation cohort, which comprised 120 subjects and was distinct from the first cohort of fewer than 750 subjects. Libraries were built with the immunoSEQ multiplex PCR assay. Under the source paper's analysis protocol: A statistical classification framework was developed to diagnose cytomegalovirus status using the catalog of TCR beta chain sequences. Entries here come from immuneACCESS through TCRdb and include only in-frame sequences with V and J called. Some clones fail to appear in such tables; in the studies checked, an unresolved V gene covers under half of the shortfall, and the cause of the remainder is unknown. The DNA was the basis for D and trimming; V, J and clone size are from that table. The sample contains about 66,000 clones, around 96% of them found a single time. Jointly, the top ten make up approximately 1% of the sample. A word on this clone: The antigen it binds to is not known. Base qualities are not recorded, but no much larger clone differs from it by a single base.

Sequencing input: PBMCs. The sequence derives from a man aged 18 to 30 in good health and CMV-seronegative.

Here the CDR3 is given as CASSLHGLAGGGFLETQYF. The base sequence is TGTGCCAGCAGCTTGCACGGACTAGCGGGAGGGGGATTTCTGGAGACCCAGTACTTC. The rearranged segments are TRBV7-2 and TRBJ2-5; 15 central bases correspond to TRBD2. The CDR3 has 19 amino acids, counting the end cysteine and phenylalanine. Of all the DNA, just the CDR3 is kept, 57 bases in frame from base 1. CDR1 SGHTA and CDR2 FQGNSA were looked up in the germline V gene. Relative to germline, V is missing 3 bases and J is missing 5 bases, with 13 bases of the junction outside any gene match.